The 12 T cell receptor beta chains below were found in one sample sequenced in a study of CD8+ T cells in alopecia areata. cDNA prepared by RNA extraction and subsequent reverse transcription served as the template for sequencing. Here immunoSEQ multiplex PCR was the method, and the copy in TCRdb shows in-frame clones only, minus some. The sample consists of around 190,000 clones, 60% of them appearing once. Regarding treatment: oral pan-JAK inhibitor, 5-10 mg twice daily. The material sequenced was CD4+ T cells sorted from blood, taken at week 4, from a patient treated with tofacitinib. These receptors were obtained from a human donor with alopecia areata.

The chain uses TRBV10-3 and TRBJ1-2, with D hard to call. This CDR3 contains 13 residues. Germline loops: CDR1 ENHRY, CDR2 SYGVKD. Trimming took off 3 bases at V and 0 bases at J, with 5 bases between the two ends. For the CDR3, the DNA is TGTGCCATCAGTGACGTCACTAACTATGGCTACACCTTC. Its protein product is CAISDVTNYGYTF.

The chain carries TRBV7-9 and TRBJ1-1, with D perhaps TRBD1 (5 bases). Trimming left V 5 bases short and J 4 bases short, with 26 bases between. Germline lookup yields CDR1 SEHNR and CDR2 FQNEAQ (reference sequence). The CDR3 is 18 residues long. CDR3 protein: CASSPSWGGGAVGTEAFF. The DNA of the CDR3 is TGTGCCAGCAGCCCCTCGTGGGGGGGAGGGGCCGTGGGCACTGAAGCTTTCTTT. Drawing the rest from reference TRBV7-9 and TRBJ1-1, the complete variable domain is DTGVSQNPRHKITKRGQNVTFRCDPISEHNRLYWYRQTLGQGPEFLTYFQNEAQLEKSRLLSDRFSAERPKGSFSTLEIQRTEQGDSAMYLCASSPSWGGGAVGTEAFFGQGTRLTVV.

The genes are TRBV5-6 and TRBJ2-3; tentative D call: TRBD2 (6 bases). V was pared by 1 base and J by 1 base, with 7 bases between. The CDR3 sequence is 14 residues long. Germline V lookup: CDR1 SGHDT, CDR2 YYEEEE. CDR3 loop: CASSLLAGTDTQYF. CDR3 nucleotide sequence: TGTGCCAGCAGCTTGTTAGCGGGCACAGATACGCAGTATTTT.

This clone was counted once. The chain is built from TRBV30 and TRBJ1-1; tentative D call: TRBD1 (5 bases). Germline V lookup: CDR1 GTSNPN, CDR2 SVGIG (reference sequence). The CDR3 covers 14 residues. Trimming removed 5 bases at V and 0 bases at J, with 13 bases between. The CDR3 loop reads CAWARGGMNTEAFF. CDR3 nucleotide sequence: TGTGCCTGGGCCCGCGGGGGGATGAACACTGAAGCTTTCTTT.

CDR3 in DNA: TGTGCCAGCAGGCCGGGACAGGCCCCTGGGGGGCCCACAGATACGCAGTATTTT. Amino acid sequence: CASRPGQAPGGPTDTQYF. The chain uses TRBV27 and TRBJ2-3; 8 bases agree with TRBD1. The CDR3 contains 18 residues. Germline values: CDR1 MNHEY, CDR2 SMNVEV (reference sequence). V lost 6 bases to trimming and J lost 2 bases; unmatched junction nucleotides: 16.

This clone was found a few times. The chain combines TRBV7-2 with TRBJ2-1, with TRBD1 matching 8 bases. The V gene end was trimmed by 4 bases and the J gene end by 4 bases; junction bases not matched to a gene: 9. CDR3 length equals 16 residues. Germline V gene data show CDR1 as SGHTA and CDR2 as FQGNSA. CDR3 nucleotide sequence: TGTGCCAGCAGCTCCCCGGACAGGGCTGGATACAATGAGCAGTTCTTC. This gives the protein CASSSPDRAGYNEQFF.

This chain joins TRBV6-5 and TRBJ1-1; TRBD1 is a possible D gene (5 bases). The CDR3 runs 13 residues. The V gene lost 0 bases and the J gene lost 6 bases, with 8 bases spanning the gap. CDR1 is MNHEY and CDR2 is SVGAGI in the germline V gene. The CDR3 DNA reads TGTGCCAGCAGTTACTCCCGACAGTCTGAAGCTTTCTTT. This sequence encodes CASSYSRQSEAFF.

The chain links TRBV11-2 to TRBJ2-2; unclear D gene. There are 16 residues in the CDR3. The germline V and J ends were trimmed by 1 base and 1 base, with 10 bases remaining between them. From germline, CDR1 is SGHAT and CDR2 FQNNGV. The CDR3 loop reads CASSLGGWGNTGELFF. As DNA, the CDR3 is TGTGCCAGCAGCTTAGGAGGTTGGGGGAACACCGGGGAGCTGTTTTTT.

The chain employs TRBV29-1 and TRBJ2-3, with 9 positions matching TRBD2. Germline loops: CDR1 SQVTM, CDR2 ANQGSEA. The CDR3 covers 14 residues. With 4 bases clipped from V and 2 bases from J, the junction kept 4 bases outside the gene matches. CDR3: CSVGSSGITDTQYF. CDR3 DNA sequence: TGCAGCGTTGGATCTAGCGGGATCACAGATACGCAGTATTTT.

The chain combines TRBV15 with TRBJ2-7; the D gene is possibly TRBD1 (6 bases). V was cut by 3 bases and J by 4 bases, with 10 bases left in between. CDR3 length: 13 amino acids. Germline CDR1 is LNHNV and CDR2 is YYDKDF (reference sequence). The CDR3 reads CATSSGTLYEQYF. The CDR3 DNA reads as TGTGCCACCAGCAGTGGGACACTGTACGAGCAGTACTTC. The variable domain in full, completed from reference TRBV15 and TRBJ2-7, reads DAMVIQNPRYQVTQFGKPVTLSCSQTLNHNVMYWYQQKSSQAPKLLFHYYDKDFNNEADTPDNFQSRRPNTSFCFLDIRSPGLGDTAMYLCATSSGTLYEQYFGPGTRLTVT.

The chain carries TRBV27 and TRBJ1-1; 9 positions match TRBD1. J was trimmed by 6 bases and V by 5 bases; bases with no gene match: 10. CDR1 is MNHEY, CDR2 SMNVEV, per germline (reference sequence). CDR3 length: 15 amino acids. The DNA for the CDR3 is TGTGCCAGCAGTCCGGGGACAGGGAGCAGAGCTGAAGCTTTCTTT. As protein: CASSPGTGSRAEAFF.

The V and J genes are TRBV5-4 and TRBJ2-5; D unclear. Deletions cut 0 bases from V and 1 base from J, with 7 bases between. Germline CDR1 SGHNT, CDR2 YYREEE (reference sequence). This CDR3 region has 14 residues. The CDR3 bases are TGTGCCAGCAGCTTGGCTATGGGCCAAGAGACCCAGTACTTC. This sequence encodes CASSLAMGQETQYF.